This note documents a single T cell receptor (beta chain) sequence. As yet, its antigen is unknown. An end of the junction differs from the germline gene, which may be a read error. This CDR3 contains 12 residues. Germline-derived CDR1 and CDR2 are SEHNR and FQNEAQ (reference sequence). PCR employed 60 Vbeta and 13 Jbeta primers. TCRdb's table, derived via immunoSEQ multiplex PCR, lists solely in-frame clones and lacks some. The sample has around 120,000 clones, about four fifths seen once. The sample comes from a study of cytomegalovirus exposure and HLA in healthy donors. Findings and limits, study-wide: Relative to the approximately 670-donor mean, N-insertions were reportedly fewer in an Asian-associated ancestry cluster in a later analysis.

The clonotype originates from a female donor in good health and CMV-seropositive. Sequences were obtained from PBMCs. The J gene is TRBJ1-2, the V gene TRBV7-9; D uncertain. CDR3 DNA sequence: TGTTCCAGCAGCTTATCAGGTGTGGGCTACACCTTC. Protein product: CSSSLSGVGYTF. Complete variable domain (other parts from reference TRBV7-9 and TRBJ1-2): DTGVSQNPRHKITKRGQNVTFRCDPISEHNRLYWYRQTLGQGPEFLTYFQNEAQLEKSRLLSDRFSAERPKGSFSTLEIQRTEQGDSAMYLCSSSLSGVGYTFGSGTRLTVV.